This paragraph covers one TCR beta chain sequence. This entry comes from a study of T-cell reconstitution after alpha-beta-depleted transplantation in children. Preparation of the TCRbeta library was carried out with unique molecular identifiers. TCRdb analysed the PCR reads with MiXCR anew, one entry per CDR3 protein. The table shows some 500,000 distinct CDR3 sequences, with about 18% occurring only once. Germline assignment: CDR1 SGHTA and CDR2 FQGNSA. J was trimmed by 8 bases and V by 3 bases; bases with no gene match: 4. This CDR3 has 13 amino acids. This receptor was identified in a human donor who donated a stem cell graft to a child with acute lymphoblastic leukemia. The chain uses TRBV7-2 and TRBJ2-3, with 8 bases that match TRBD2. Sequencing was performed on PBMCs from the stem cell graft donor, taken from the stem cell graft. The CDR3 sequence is CASSLHRGGTQYF. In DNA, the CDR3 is TGTGCCAGCAGCTTGCACCGGGGGGGTACGCAGTATTTT.